The 26 T cell receptor beta chains reported below all come from one sample, sequenced in a study of CD8+ T cells in alopecia areata. Documented treatment: oral pan-JAK inhibitor, 5-10 mg twice daily. Sequencing relied on a cDNA template that was reverse transcribed from extracted RNA. Clones were sequenced by immunoSEQ multiplex PCR, and TCRdb holds only the in-frame ones, with some missing. In the table there are approximately 140,000 clones, 70% to 90% of which are singletons. Sequenced material: CD8+ T cells sorted from blood, taken at week 4, from a patient treated with tofacitinib. The receptors originated from a human donor with alopecia areata.

The chain combines TRBV12-5 with TRBJ2-1, with a tentative D call TRBD1 (6 bases). There are 15 residues in the CDR3. In germline, CDR1 is LGHNT, CDR2 FRNRAP. Trimming took off 1 base at V and 4 bases at J, with 11 bases between the two ends. CDR3 amino acids: CASGLGQGQYNEQFF. Written as DNA, the CDR3 is TGTGCTAGTGGTTTGGGCCAGGGGCAGTACAATGAGCAGTTCTTC. Full variable domain (outside the CDR3, taken from reference TRBV12-5 and TRBJ2-1): DARVTQTPRHKVTEMGQEVTMRCQPILGHNTVFWYRQTMMQGLELLAYFRNRAPLDDSGMPKDRFSAEMPDATLATLKIQPSEPRDSAVYFCASGLGQGQYNEQFFGPGTRLTVL.

The rearrangement joins TRBV20-1 to TRBJ2-7, with D perhaps TRBD1 (6 bases). The germline CDR1 and CDR2 sequences are DFQATT and SNEGSKA (reference sequence). V lost 4 bases to trimming and J lost 3 bases, with 7 bases between them. The CDR3 totals 11 residues. CDR3 nucleotide sequence: TGCAGTGCTAAACAGGGCTACGAGCAGTACTTC. Translated: CSAKQGYEQYF.

This sequence joins TRBV27 and TRBJ2-3, with TRBD2 as a possible D gene (5 bases). CDR1 and CDR2 from the germline V gene are MNHEY and SMNVEV (reference sequence). The CDR3 has 15 amino acids. The ends were cut back, 3 bases at V and 2 bases at J, with 12 bases in the middle. The CDR3 region has the DNA TGTGCCAGCAGTTTTCGACGGGGAGCCACAGATACGCAGTATTTT. Translation gives CASSFRRGATDTQYF.

Only one count was recorded for this clone. The junction and the germline gene differ at one end; a read error may be behind it. The V call is TRBV15, the J call TRBJ1-2; D is perhaps TRBD1 (6 bases). Germline V CDR1 and CDR2: LNHNV, YYDKDF (reference sequence). The CDR3 loop spans 17 amino acids. The CDR3 region is CATSGDSRTGNFNGYTF. As DNA, the CDR3 is TGTGCCACCAGCGGAGATTCGCGAACAGGGAACTTTAATGGCTACACCTTC.

This sequence joins TRBV7-2 and TRBJ2-1, with D possibly being TRBD1 (5 bases). Trimming took 2 bases from V and 4 from J, leaving 21 bases between them. Germline loops: CDR1 SGHTA, CDR2 FQGNSA. The CDR3 runs 18 residues. CDR3 region: CASSLRSWGWASYNEQFF. Here the CDR3 DNA reads TGTGCCAGCAGCTTACGGTCGTGGGGCTGGGCCTCATACAATGAGCAGTTCTTC.

The chain joins TRBV29-1 to TRBJ2-1, with 14 bases identical to TRBD2. J lost 1 base, V lost 1 base, and 15 bases had no gene match. The CDR3 is made up of 21 amino acids. CDR1 is SQVTM and CDR2 is ANQGSEA in the germline V gene. DNA for the CDR3: TGCAGCGTTGAAGCTCTTAGGCTGACTAGCGGGAGGGCCGGGTCCTACAATGAGCAGTTCTTC. This sequence encodes CSVEALRLTSGRAGSYNEQFF.

J is TRBJ1-5 and V is TRBV6-5; D gene ambiguous. Trimming took off 3 bases at V and 3 bases at J, with 12 bases between the two ends. The CDR3 contains 15 residues. Per the germline V gene, CDR1 is MNHEY and CDR2 is SVGAGI. The CDR3 protein is CASSYSWDANQPQHF. The CDR3 DNA sequence: TGTGCCAGCAGTTATTCTTGGGATGCCAATCAGCCCCAGCATTTT.

The rearrangement joins TRBV9 to TRBJ2-1; D ambiguous. V lost 3 bases to trimming and J lost 6 bases, with 7 bases between them. Germline assignment: CDR1 SGDLS and CDR2 YYNGEE. The CDR3 has 12 amino acids. CDR3 in amino acids: CASSGGINEQFF. The CDR3 nucleotides read TGTGCCAGCAGCGGTGGTATCAATGAGCAGTTCTTC. Complete variable domain (other parts from reference TRBV9 and TRBJ2-1): DSGVTQTPKHLITATGQRVTLRCSPRSGDLSVYWYQQSLDQGLQFLIQYYNGEERAKGNILERFSAQQFPDLHSELNLSSLELGDSALYFCASSGGINEQFFGPGTRLTVL.

The rearrangement uses TRBV7-9 and TRBJ1-1; 8 bases are a match to TRBD1. Losses at the gene ends were 6 bases for V and 1 base for J; bases not matched to a gene: 13. The CDR3 has 17 amino acids. Germline CDR1 SEHNR, CDR2 FQNEAQ (reference sequence). CDR3 protein: CASRTTNQGAGNTEAFF. The CDR3 bases are TGTGCCAGCAGGACAACCAACCAGGGGGCGGGGAACACTGAAGCTTTCTTT.

The gene calls are TRBV29-1 and TRBJ2-7; no definite D call. Germline V gene lookup returns CDR1 SQVTM and CDR2 ANQGSEA. V lost 3 bases, J lost 7 bases, and 10 bases lay in between. CDR3 length equals 11 residues. In DNA form, the CDR3 reads TGCAGCGTTGACGACCTTGGGGAGCAGTACTTC. This encodes CSVDDLGEQYF.

Worth noting for this clone: An end of the junction differs from the germline gene, which may be a read error. CDR3 bases: TGCGGCGTGGGGGACACTGAAGCTTTCTTT. Translating gives CGVGDTEAFF. The J gene is TRBJ1-1, the V gene TRBV29-1, with D possibly matching TRBD1 (5 bases). Germline CDR1 SQVTM, CDR2 ANQGSEA. The length of the CDR3 is 10 residues.

In its sample, this clone was seen a few times. The V call is TRBV29-1, the J call TRBJ2-1; TRBD2 matches 10 bases. Germline V lookup: CDR1 SQVTM, CDR2 ANQGSEA. Trimming cost V 3 bases and J 9 bases; bases outside gene matches: 5. This CDR3 region has 13 residues. The CDR3 DNA is TGCAGCGTTGACCTAGCGGGAGCCGGTGAGCAGTTCTTC. Protein: CSVDLAGAGEQFF.

This clone was detected a few times. The V and J genes are TRBV5-6 and TRBJ2-7; unclear D gene. The length of the CDR3 is 12 residues. Germline V lookup: CDR1 SGHDT, CDR2 YYEEEE. V was clipped by 1 base and J by 4 bases, with 6 bases between them. The CDR3 nucleotides are TGTGCCAGCAGCTTGAAGGGTTACGAGCAGTACTTC. Encoded protein: CASSLKGYEQYF.

With respect to this clone: The same CDR3 arises from other DNA sequences in this sample as well. The chain links TRBV27 to TRBJ2-3, with TRBD2 as a possible D gene (6 bases). CDR3 length: 13 residues. Germline V gene sequence: CDR1 MNHEY, CDR2 SMNVEV (reference sequence). Trimming cost V 3 bases and J 3 bases, with 7 bases left between them. The CDR3 sequence is CASSFGGTDTQYF. CDR3 nucleotide sequence: TGTGCCAGCAGTTTCGGGGGAACAGATACGCAGTATTTT.

On this clone itself: Additional DNA sequences in this sample encode the identical CDR3. The chain employs TRBV5-1 and TRBJ2-7; no clear D. The germline gives CDR1 SGHRS, CDR2 YFSETQ. The germline V and J ends were trimmed by 7 bases and 1 base, with 6 bases remaining between them. This CDR3 is built from 11 residues. Here the CDR3 reads CASRFSYEQYF. CDR3 nucleotides: TGCGCCAGCCGTTTTTCCTACGAGCAGTACTTC.

The chain employs TRBV19 and TRBJ1-6; D remains ambiguous. Germline CDR1 LNHDA, CDR2 SQIVND (reference sequence). Trimming took off 10 bases at V and 9 bases at J, with 13 bases between the two ends. The CDR3 loop spans 12 amino acids. The CDR3 loop is CAIGPGGSPLHF. DNA for the CDR3: TGTGCCATAGGACCGGGCGGTTCACCCCTCCACTTT.

This chain uses TRBV29-1 with TRBJ2-3, with D possibly matching TRBD1 (6 bases). Trimming removed 3 bases at V and 2 bases at J, with 15 bases between. The CDR3 spans 15 residues. CDR1 and CDR2 (germline): SQVTM, ANQGSEA. The CDR3 DNA sequence: TGCAGCGTTGAGCGAACAGGGAACCCCACAGATACGCAGTATTTT. Protein product: CSVERTGNPTDTQYF.

This chain links TRBV4-1 with TRBJ2-1; D unresolved. The germline V and J ends were trimmed by 0 bases and 9 bases, with 12 bases remaining between them. Germline CDR1 is MGHRA and CDR2 is YSYEKL. The CDR3 has 14 amino acids. In DNA form, the CDR3 reads TGCGCCAGCAGCCAAGATCCCTACCTGGCTGAGCAGTTCTTC. It yields the protein CASSQDPYLAEQFF.

The V and J genes are TRBV4-1 and TRBJ2-7; 11 bases map to TRBD1. Germline V gene data show CDR1 as MGHRA and CDR2 as YSYEKL. The CDR3 has 16 amino acids. J lost 2 bases, V lost 1 base, and 4 bases had no gene match. This chain's CDR3 is CASSQAAGQGAYEQYF. The CDR3 DNA reads as TGCGCCAGCAGCCAAGCCGCGGGACAGGGGGCCTACGAGCAGTACTTC.

The chain uses TRBV5-1 and TRBJ2-3; D uncertain. Trimming shortened V by 0 bases and J by 2 bases, and 7 bases separated the two germline ends. The length of the CDR3 is 14 residues. Germline CDR1 SGHRS, CDR2 YFSETQ. CDR3 sequence (DNA): TGCGCCAGCAGCTTGGACCAGAACACAGATACGCAGTATTTT. Translation gives CASSLDQNTDTQYF.

The chain carries TRBV2 and TRBJ1-2; tentatively, D is TRBD1 (5 bases). V was shortened by 5 bases and J by 8 bases, with 15 bases between the two germline ends. The CDR3 is 13 amino acids. The germline gives CDR1 SNHLY, CDR2 FYNNEI. CDR3 in DNA: TGTGCCAGCAGTCCTCCAGGGACTGGCGGCTACACCTTC. Its translation: CASSPPGTGGYTF. Full variable domain (outside the CDR3, taken from reference TRBV2 and TRBJ1-2): EPEVTQTPSHQVTQMGQEVILRCVPISNHLYFYWYRQILGQKVEFLVSFYNNEISEKSEIFDDQFSVERPDGSNFTLKIRSTKLEDSAMYFCASSPPGTGGYTFGSGTRLTVV.

V and J are TRBV5-1 and TRBJ2-7; 10 nucleotides line up with TRBD1. CDR1 is SGHRS, CDR2 YFSETQ, per germline. Germline trimming cut 3 bases from V and 5 bases from J; bases unmatched to any gene: 5. This CDR3 has 14 residues. DNA for the CDR3: TGCGCCAGCAGCTGGGGGACAGGGGCGGACGAGCAGTACTTC. It yields the protein CASSWGTGADEQYF.

The CDR3 here is CASSLAGQGLNQPQHF. Here the CDR3 DNA reads TGTGCCAGCAGCTTAGCAGGACAGGGCCTCAATCAGCCCCAGCATTTT. The chain combines TRBV7-9 with TRBJ1-5, with 8 bases aligning to TRBD1. The germline gives CDR1 SEHNR, CDR2 FQNEAQ (reference sequence). CDR3 length: 16 amino acids. J was trimmed by 3 bases and V by 0 bases; bases with no gene match: 4.

The CDR3 DNA sequence: TGTGCCAGCAGCGAAGAGGACAGGGTCCACGAGCAGTACTTC. Amino acids: CASSEEDRVHEQYF. The gene calls are TRBV9 and TRBJ2-7; 8 nucleotides match TRBD1. The germline gives CDR1 SGDLS, CDR2 YYNGEE. The CDR3 is 14 amino acids. The V and J ends lost 3 bases and 5 bases, in that order; junction bases with no gene match: 7. The full variable domain, with the rest looked up from reference TRBV9 and TRBJ2-7, is DSGVTQTPKHLITATGQRVTLRCSPRSGDLSVYWYQQSLDQGLQFLIQYYNGEERAKGNILERFSAQQFPDLHSELNLSSLELGDSALYFCASSEEDRVHEQYFGPGTRLTVT.

The chain carries TRBV7-6 and TRBJ2-5, with 7 bases identical to TRBD2. CDR3 length equals 14 residues. V trimming: 4 bases; J trimming: 2 bases; junction bases outside the gene matches: 4. Germline-derived CDR1 and CDR2 are SGHVS and FNYEAQ. The CDR3 loop is CASSSSGSQETQYF. CDR3 DNA: TGTGCCAGCAGCTCTAGCGGAAGTCAAGAGACCCAGTACTTC.

The chain recombines TRBV27 with TRBJ2-3, with TRBD2 identical over 10 bases. The CDR3 length is 16 residues. The germline gives CDR1 MNHEY, CDR2 SMNVEV (reference sequence). The junction had 9 bases not matched to a gene; V was cut back by 4 bases and J by 5 bases. This CDR3 reads CASSSPAGGPEDTQYF. The CDR3 nucleotides read TGTGCCAGCAGTTCCCCAGCGGGAGGGCCCGAAGATACGCAGTATTTT.